This TCR beta chain was found in a study of T cells in Graves' hyperthyroidism and ophthalmopathy. Findings and caveats of the study: A model of 13 V-J features distinguished ophthalmopathy from stable hyperthyroidism. Before onset, ophthalmopathy was predicted by the model a median about six months earlier.

This clonotype came up many times. What it recognizes is unknown. Regions amplified from RNA transcripts were the TCR beta CDR3 regions. The study used the HTBI primer set for a first-round RT-PCR of the TCR CDR3. TCRdb re-analysed the multiplex PCR reads in MiXCR, keeping a single row per CDR3 protein. The data hold around 420,000 distinct CDR3 sequences, with roughly an eighth observed a single time. Germline CDR1 is LGHDT and CDR2 is YNNKEL (reference sequence). CDR3 length: 15 residues. V dropped 1 base and J dropped 5 bases, with 12 bases sitting between them. Extraction of PBMCs used 8 to 10 ml of fresh peripheral blood.

What was sequenced was blood. The chain is built from TRBV3-1 and TRBJ1-5, with D perhaps matching TRBD1 (5 bases). The receptor was derived from a woman aged 18-29 years with Graves' hyperthyroidism. Written as DNA, the CDR3 is TGTGCCAGCAGCCAAGGGGGCGGGGGGGATCAGCCCCAGCATTTT. This codes for CASSQGGGGDQPQHF.